The 22 T cell receptor beta chains below were found in one sample sequenced in a study of graft-versus-host responses after intestinal transplantation. This table comes from immunoSEQ multiplex PCR, and its TCRdb copy is limited to in-frame clones, with some not included. The sample shows just under 100,000 clones, around 90% of them seen only once. The source material was PBMCs, sampled 453 days after intestinal transplant. The source is a human patient who received an intestinal transplant, so some T cells may come from the graft donor.

The chain links TRBV11-2 to TRBJ1-4; 7 bases agree with TRBD1. Germline values: CDR1 SGHAT, CDR2 FQNNGV. V was pared by 5 bases and J by 6 bases, with 6 bases of the junction left unmatched. The CDR3 runs to 14 residues. In DNA, the CDR3 is TGTGCCAGCAGCCGGGACAGTTATTATGAAAAACTGTTTTTT. Encoded protein: CASSRDSYYEKLFF.

The chain recombines TRBV4-1 with TRBJ1-3, with no clear D. The CDR3 runs 14 residues. V gave up 4 bases and J gave up 2 bases, with 9 bases separating them. From germline, CDR1 is MGHRA and CDR2 YSYEKL. CDR3 sequence: CASSPRQAGNTIYF. CDR3 nucleotides: TGCGCCAGCAGCCCGAGACAAGCTGGAAACACCATATATTTT.

The rearrangement links TRBV29-1 to TRBJ2-7; 11 bases match TRBD1. The CDR3 extends over 15 amino acids. Per the germline V gene, CDR1 is SQVTM and CDR2 is ANQGSEA. Trimming removed 4 bases from V and 1 base from J; junction bases left unmatched: 6. The CDR3, as DNA: TGCAGCGTTGGTGCCCGGGACAGGGGGTCCTACGAGCAGTACTTC. Its translation is CSVGARDRGSYEQYF.

The J gene is TRBJ1-1, the V gene TRBV4-1; no definite D call. Germline-derived CDR1 and CDR2 are MGHRA and YSYEKL. CDR3 length: 13 residues. V lost 3 bases to trimming and J lost 1 base, with 6 bases between them. DNA of the CDR3: TGCGCCAGCAGCCAGGCCAAGAACACTGAAGCTTTCTTT. Its protein is CASSQAKNTEAFF.

The chain combines TRBV5-4 with TRBJ2-7, with TRBD1 matching 8 bases. V gave up 4 bases and J gave up 2 bases; unmatched junction bases: 11. Germline loops: CDR1 SGHNT, CDR2 YYREEE (reference sequence). The CDR3 has 16 amino acids. CDR3 DNA: TGTGCCAGCAGCGCTATACCGGGACAGGCTACCTACGAGCAGTACTTC. The encoded protein is CASSAIPGQATYEQYF.

CDR3 sequence (DNA): TGTGCCAGCAGCCAAGACCAGGGGAACACTGAAGCTTTCTTT. Residues: CASSQDQGNTEAFF. The chain recombines TRBV4-2 with TRBJ1-1; TRBD1 is a possible D gene (5 bases). CDR1 and CDR2 (germline): LGHNA, YNFKEQ. Trimming took off 0 bases at V and 1 base at J, with 6 bases between the two ends. The CDR3 runs 14 residues.

The J gene is TRBJ1-6, the V gene TRBV7-2; 8 bases line up with TRBD1. Germline-derived CDR1 and CDR2 are SGHTA and FQGNSA. The CDR3 covers 15 residues. Germline trimming cut 4 bases from V and 8 bases from J; bases unmatched to any gene: 7. The CDR3 nucleotides read TGTGCCAGCAGCTCCCCGGACAGGGCGGATTCACCCCTCCACTTT. It yields the protein CASSSPDRADSPLHF.

This chain connects TRBV5-4 to TRBJ1-4; maybe TRBD1 (6 bases). With 0 bases removed from V and 4 bases from J, the gap between germline ends came to 10 bases. The CDR3 covers 15 residues. CDR1 and CDR2 from the germline V gene are SGHNT and YYREEE (reference sequence). As DNA, the CDR3 is TGTGCCAGCAGCTTGGATCCAGGGGTTAATGAAAAACTGTTTTTT. Translated, it gives CASSLDPGVNEKLFF.

V gene TRBV6-5 combines with J gene TRBJ2-3; D is perhaps TRBD2 (5 bases). The CDR3 has 16 amino acids. Trimming stripped 0 bases from V and 2 bases from J, with 12 bases between. CDR1 and CDR2 (germline): MNHEY, SVGAGI. The CDR3 loop is CASSYSRVILTDTQYF. The CDR3 DNA follows: TGTGCCAGCAGTTACTCGAGGGTAATCCTCACAGATACGCAGTATTTT.

The chain combines TRBV18 with TRBJ1-1; no clear D. The germline V and J ends were trimmed by 0 bases and 5 bases, with 7 bases remaining between them. The CDR3 spans 13 residues. The germline V gene encodes CDR1 KGHSH and CDR2 LQKENI. The CDR3 DNA is TGTGCCAGCTCACCACCAATGGCGACTGAAGCTTTCTTT. Encoded protein: CASSPPMATEAFF. Complete variable domain (other parts from reference TRBV18 and TRBJ1-1): NAGVMQNPRHLVRRRGQEARLRCSPMKGHSHVYWYRQLPEEGLKFMVYLQKENIIDESGMPKERFSAEFPKEGPSILRIQQVVRGDSAAYFCASSPPMATEAFFGQGTRLTVV.

The chain joins TRBV6-5 to TRBJ2-1; perhaps TRBD1 as D (5 bases). The CDR3 loop spans 14 amino acids. Per germline, CDR1 MNHEY and CDR2 SVGAGI. Trimming cost V 0 bases and J 6 bases, with 9 bases left between them. The chain's CDR3 is CASSYSGRPNEQFF. CDR3 sequence (DNA): TGTGCCAGCAGTTACTCGGGGCGGCCCAATGAGCAGTTCTTC.

As concerns this clone: The limits of the CDR3 on the DNA are not certain, so only TCRdb's listed CDR3 is given. Other DNA sequences in the sample encode the same CDR3. This chain connects TRBV6-5 to TRBJ2-7; the D call in the table, TRBD1, was not verified against the DNA. CDR1 and CDR2 from the germline V gene are MNHEY and SVGAGI. The CDR3 length equals 14 residues, ends included. This chain's CDR3 is CASSWGQGSEEQYF.

The chain carries TRBV12-5 and TRBJ1-1; unclear D gene. This CDR3 region has 13 residues. Trimming cost V 1 base and J 2 bases, with 5 bases left between them. Looked up from germline, CDR1 is LGHNT and CDR2 is FRNRAP. CDR3 in DNA: TGTGCTAGTGGTTTGGCACCAAACACTGAAGCTTTCTTT. It encodes CASGLAPNTEAFF.

The rearrangement joins TRBV29-1 to TRBJ1-1; TRBD1 aligns across 7 bases. CDR1 is SQVTM, CDR2 ANQGSEA, per germline. The CDR3 length is 12 residues. Losses at the gene ends were 8 bases for V and 5 bases for J; bases not matched to a gene: 8. This chain's CDR3 is CSIRQGGTEAFF. DNA of the CDR3: TGCAGCATACGACAGGGTGGGACTGAAGCTTTCTTT. Drawing the rest from reference TRBV29-1 and TRBJ1-1, the complete variable domain is SAVISQKPSRDICQRGTSLTIQCQVDSQVTMMFWYRQQPGQSLTLIATANQGSEATYESGFVIDKFPISRPNLTFSTLTVSNMSPEDSSIYLCSIRQGGTEAFFGQGTRLTVV.

J is TRBJ1-1 and V is TRBV4-1, with 7 bases aligning to TRBD1. Germline V gene data show CDR1 as MGHRA and CDR2 as YSYEKL. After removal of 4 bases from V and 4 bases from J, the junction contained 9 bases not matched to a gene. This CDR3 has 15 amino acids. The chain's CDR3 is CASSPQQGVGTEAFF. As DNA, the CDR3 is TGCGCCAGCAGCCCCCAGCAGGGGGTTGGCACTGAAGCTTTCTTT.

V usage is TRBV19 and J usage is TRBJ2-3; a possible D gene is TRBD1 (6 bases). V was pared by 10 bases and J by 3 bases, with 26 bases between. The CDR3 contains 17 residues. Germline V CDR1 and CDR2: LNHDA, SQIVND (reference sequence). This CDR3 is CAIIPPPGTQGTDTQYF. The CDR3 coding sequence is TGTGCCATAATACCCCCACCCGGGACACAAGGGACAGATACGCAGTATTTT.

This clone was counted a single time. The V gene is TRBV6-5, the J gene TRBJ1-2, with 8 bases that match TRBD1. V was pared by 7 bases and J by 5 bases, with 9 bases of the junction left unmatched. The CDR3 is made up of 14 amino acids. CDR1 is MNHEY and CDR2 is SVGAGI in the germline V gene. CDR3 coding DNA: TGTGCCAGCACGGGGCGGACAGGGAGGTATGGCTACACCTTC. Its protein is CASTGRTGRYGYTF.

The J gene is TRBJ1-2, the V gene TRBV4-1, with no clear D. V was cut by 2 bases and J by 4 bases, with 14 bases left in between. CDR1 and CDR2 from the germline V gene are MGHRA and YSYEKL. The CDR3 extends over 15 amino acids. CDR3 in DNA: TGCGCCAGCAGCCAAAGGGTTAAGGCTAGCTATGGCTACACCTTC. Its protein product is CASSQRVKASYGYTF.

The chain carries TRBV6-4 and TRBJ2-1, with 8 bases lining up with TRBD2. The length of the CDR3 is 16 residues. The ends lost 3 bases at V and 6 bases at J; junction bases unmatched: 10. Germline V gives CDR1 MRHNA, CDR2 SNTAGT. The CDR3 protein is CASSESGTRGVNEQFF. The CDR3 nucleotides are TGTGCCAGCAGTGAGTCCGGGACTAGAGGGGTCAATGAGCAGTTCTTC.

The V gene is TRBV7-6, the J gene TRBJ2-1, with 7 nucleotides matching TRBD1. Germline CDR1 is SGHVS and CDR2 is FNYEAQ. The CDR3 totals 14 residues. The V and J ends lost 1 base and 5 bases, in that order; junction bases with no gene match: 2. The CDR3 DNA sequence: TGTGCCAGCAGCTTAGGGGACAGAAACAATGAGCAGTTCTTC. Amino acid sequence: CASSLGDRNNEQFF.

This clone came up once. This chain uses TRBV9 with TRBJ2-1; D remains ambiguous. Germline V gene lookup returns CDR1 SGDLS and CDR2 YYNGEE. The germline V and J ends were trimmed by 0 bases and 4 bases, with 8 bases remaining between them. The CDR3 runs to 14 residues. Here the CDR3 DNA reads TGTGCCAGCAGCGTAGGGGAAATGTACAATGAGCAGTTCTTC. This translates into CASSVGEMYNEQFF.

The chain couples TRBV19 to TRBJ2-5; a weak D match, TRBD1 (5 bases). The CDR3 is made up of 15 amino acids. Trimming cost V 1 base and J 4 bases, with 13 bases left between them. In germline, CDR1 is LNHDA, CDR2 SQIVND (reference sequence). CDR3 residues: CASSIVQGWGETQYF. In DNA, the CDR3 is TGTGCCAGTAGTATAGTCCAGGGTTGGGGAGAGACCCAGTACTTC.